Described below is a single T cell receptor beta chain sequence and its context. Its antigen is not identified. The record originates from a study of coeliac disease. Background on the study: Refractory coeliac disease type I meant no gluten-free diet response for over 12 months. Study-wide findings and caveats: Cross-contamination between intraepithelial and lamina propria cells was possible.

Sequenced by immunoSEQ multiplex PCR; TCRdb stores in-frame clones only, minus some. The sample lists about 4,700 clones; about 61% were seen once. The germline CDR1 and CDR2 sequences are SGHTA and FQGNSA. With 10 bases removed from V and 7 bases from J, the gap between germline ends came to 13 bases. This CDR3 is 12 amino acids long. Sequencing used one aliquot of 500,000 to 550,000 cells per fraction. The sequenced sample was lamina propria lymphocytes from the gut. This receptor was obtained from a woman in her 70s with celiac disease. The chain employs TRBV7-2 and TRBJ2-2; TRBD2 is a possible D gene (6 bases). The CDR3: CATLDYVGELFF. CDR3 in DNA: TGTGCCACCCTGGACTATGTCGGGGAGCTGTTTTTT.